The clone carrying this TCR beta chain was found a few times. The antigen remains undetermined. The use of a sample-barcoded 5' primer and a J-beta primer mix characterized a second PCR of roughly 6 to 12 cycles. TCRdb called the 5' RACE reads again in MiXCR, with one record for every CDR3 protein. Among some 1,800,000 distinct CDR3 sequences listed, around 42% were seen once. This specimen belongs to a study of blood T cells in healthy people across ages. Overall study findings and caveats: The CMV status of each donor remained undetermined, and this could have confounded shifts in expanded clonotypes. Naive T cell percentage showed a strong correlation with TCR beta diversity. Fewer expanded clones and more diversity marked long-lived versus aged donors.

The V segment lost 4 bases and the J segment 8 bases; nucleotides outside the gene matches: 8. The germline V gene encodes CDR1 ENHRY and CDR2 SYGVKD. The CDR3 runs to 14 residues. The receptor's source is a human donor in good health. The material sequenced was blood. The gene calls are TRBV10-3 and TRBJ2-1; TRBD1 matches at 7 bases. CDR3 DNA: TGTGCCATCAGTGCCTCTAACAGGGGCGATGAGCAGTTCTTC. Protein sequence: CAISASNRGDEQFF.